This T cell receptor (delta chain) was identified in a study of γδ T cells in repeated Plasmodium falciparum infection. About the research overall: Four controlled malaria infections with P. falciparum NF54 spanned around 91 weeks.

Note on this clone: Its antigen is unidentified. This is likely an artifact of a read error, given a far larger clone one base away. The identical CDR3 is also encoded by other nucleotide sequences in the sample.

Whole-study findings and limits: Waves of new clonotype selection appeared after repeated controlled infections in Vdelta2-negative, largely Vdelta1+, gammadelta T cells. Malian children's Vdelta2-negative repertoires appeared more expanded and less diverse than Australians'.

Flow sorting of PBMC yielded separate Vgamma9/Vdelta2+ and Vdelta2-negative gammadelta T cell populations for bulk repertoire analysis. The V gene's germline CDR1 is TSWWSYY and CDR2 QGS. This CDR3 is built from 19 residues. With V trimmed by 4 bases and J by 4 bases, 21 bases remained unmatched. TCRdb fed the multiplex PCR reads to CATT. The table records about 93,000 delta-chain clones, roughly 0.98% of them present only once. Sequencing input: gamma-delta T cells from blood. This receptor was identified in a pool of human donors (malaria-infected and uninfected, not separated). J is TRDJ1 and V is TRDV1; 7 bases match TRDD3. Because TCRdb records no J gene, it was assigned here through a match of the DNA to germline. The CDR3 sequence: CALGGTAVAVLGRGDKLIF. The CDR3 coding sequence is TGTGCTCTTGGGGGAACTGCAGTAGCCGTACTGGGGCGGGGCGATAAACTCATCTTT.